This T cell receptor (beta chain) was captured in a study of blood T cell repertoires in COVID-19. Study background: Some COVID-19 samples were acute and others convalescent; all came from the United States, Italy and Spain. T cells, B-cell-depleted T cells, or PBMCs supplied cDNA or gDNA.

For this clone: At one end, the junction sequence differs from germline, possibly due to a read error.

Germline V CDR1 and CDR2: LGHNT, FRNRAP. The CDR3 totals 21 residues. Per the authors' pipeline: From reference gene primer amplification, estimates of nucleated cell counts were derived. Produced via immunoSEQ multiplex PCR; TCRdb's table is partial and in-frame only. V and J calls and clone size follow that table, whereas D and trimming were derived from the DNA. The sample records fewer than 110,000 clones, around 87% being singletons. This TCR derives from a woman aged 25 to 39 with acute or convalescent COVID-19. The sequenced sample was peripheral blood. The chain uses TRBV12-5 and TRBJ2-3, with 11 bases aligning to TRBD1. CDR3 DNA sequence: TGTGCTTGTGGTTTGGTCCCCCCCTGGACAGGGGGCGTTTGGGAAACAGATACGCAGTATTTT. The encoded protein is CACGLVPPWTGGVWETDTQYF.